Listed here are 20 T cell receptor beta chains from one sample, sequenced in a study of cytomegalovirus exposure and HLA in healthy donors. PCR amplification relied on 60 Vbeta primers (plus 13 Jbeta primers). Data came from immunoSEQ multiplex PCR; TCRdb stores just in-frame clones and leaves some out. The profile covers roughly 99,000 clones, with around 77% appearing a single time and less than 2.5% taken by the ten largest. The specimen sequenced was PBMCs. All receptors derive from a man younger than 35 in good health and CMV-seronegative.

The rearrangement uses TRBV7-2 and TRBJ2-7; D may be TRBD2 (7 bases). The germline V and J ends were trimmed by 1 base and 3 bases, with 13 bases remaining between them. This CDR3 is built from 15 residues. Germline CDR1 reads SGHTA; CDR2 reads FQGNSA. CDR3 in amino acids: CASSLDGGGVYEQYF. DNA for the CDR3: TGTGCCAGCAGCTTAGACGGAGGGGGGGTCTACGAGCAGTACTTC.

This chain's CDR3 is CASSVGPGGPNTEAFF. The CDR3 nucleotides are TGTGCCAGCAGCGTAGGCCCAGGGGGACCTAACACTGAAGCTTTCTTT. The V gene is TRBV9, the J gene TRBJ1-1; 7 nucleotides match TRBD1. Trimming took 0 bases from V and 2 from J; bases not matched to a gene: 7. The V gene's germline CDR1 is SGDLS and CDR2 YYNGEE. This CDR3 is built from 16 residues. Full variable domain (remainder filled in from reference TRBV9 and TRBJ1-1): DSGVTQTPKHLITATGQRVTLRCSPRSGDLSVYWYQQSLDQGLQFLIQYYNGEERAKGNILERFSAQQFPDLHSELNLSSLELGDSALYFCASSVGPGGPNTEAFFGQGTRLTVV.

The rearrangement uses TRBV28 and TRBJ2-7; the match to TRBD1 covers 9 bases. Germline CDR1 is MDHEN and CDR2 is SYDVKM. The CDR3 is 12 amino acids. This CDR3 is CATGGGGYEQYF. The CDR3 nucleotides read TGTGCGACAGGGGGGGGCGGCTACGAGCAGTACTTC.

The sample holds a few counts of this clone. This CDR3 is CASRYRPTEAFF. The CDR3 DNA reads TGTGCCAGCAGATACAGGCCCACTGAAGCTTTCTTT. V gene TRBV28 combines with J gene TRBJ1-1; TRBD1 might be the D (5 bases). The CDR3 length is 12 residues. With 6 bases removed from V and 4 bases from J, the gap between germline ends came to 9 bases. Germline CDR1 MDHEN, CDR2 SYDVKM.

The chain employs TRBV5-1 and TRBJ1-1; 12 bases are a match to TRBD1. The CDR3 runs 17 residues. Germline values: CDR1 SGHRS, CDR2 YFSETQ. The trim removed 4 bases at V and 0 bases at J, leaving 7 bases unmatched. This CDR3 is CASSARDRGLMNTEAFF. The CDR3 DNA is TGCGCCAGCAGCGCTCGGGACAGGGGGCTCATGAACACTGAAGCTTTCTTT.

The CDR3 sequence: CASSLVGGNEQFF. DNA for the CDR3: TGTGCCAGCAGCTTGGTAGGGGGTAATGAGCAGTTCTTC. The chain couples TRBV5-6 to TRBJ2-1; D is possibly TRBD1 (6 bases). This CDR3 spans 13 amino acids. Germline V gene sequence: CDR1 SGHDT, CDR2 YYEEEE. V was shortened by 0 bases and J by 7 bases, with 8 bases between the two germline ends. Full variable domain (missing parts from reference TRBV5-6 and TRBJ2-1): DAGVTQSPTHLIKTRGQQVTLRCSPKSGHDTVSWYQQALGQGPQFIFQYYEEEERQRGNFPDRFSGHQFPNYSSELNVNALLLGDSALYLCASSLVGGNEQFFGPGTRLTVL.

The chain is built from TRBV18 and TRBJ1-4; possibly TRBD1 for D (5 bases). From germline, CDR1 is KGHSH and CDR2 LQKENI. The germline V and J ends were trimmed by 2 bases and 4 bases, with 14 bases remaining between them. The CDR3 is 16 residues long. CDR3 residues: CASSPMPGSFNEKLFF. Written as DNA, the CDR3 is TGTGCCAGCTCACCAATGCCAGGGTCTTTTAATGAAAAACTGTTTTTT.

The rearrangement links TRBV5-1 to TRBJ2-5; D is possibly TRBD2 (6 bases). The CDR3 has 16 residues. Trimming stripped 3 bases from V and 1 base from J, with 16 bases between. Germline V lookup: CDR1 SGHRS, CDR2 YFSETQ. CDR3 coding DNA: TGCGCCAGCAGCTCTGGACTCCGGGGGACCCAAGAGACCCAGTACTTC. Residues: CASSSGLRGTQETQYF.

The V gene is TRBV7-3, the J gene TRBJ2-2; 7 nucleotides agree with TRBD1. The V segment lost 2 bases and the J segment 6 bases; nucleotides outside the gene matches: 3. This CDR3 is 14 amino acids long. Germline V gene data show CDR1 as SGHTA and CDR2 as FQGTGA. CDR3 region: CASSLYQGAGELFF. For the CDR3, the DNA is TGTGCCAGCAGCTTATATCAGGGGGCCGGGGAGCTGTTTTTT.

This chain joins TRBV5-1 and TRBJ2-1, with TRBD2 as a possible D gene (7 bases). Trimming pared 0 bases from V and 6 bases from J, leaving 19 bases between. The CDR3 length is 17 residues. Germline CDR1 reads SGHRS; CDR2 reads YFSETQ. For the CDR3, the DNA is TGCGCCAGCAGCTTGGAACCCGGGGGGCCCAAGAGCAATGAGCAGTTCTTC. Its translation is CASSLEPGGPKSNEQFF.

There are a few counts of this clone. The chain employs TRBV6-5 and TRBJ1-5; no firm D call. CDR1 is MNHEY, CDR2 SVGAGI, per germline. This CDR3 spans 11 amino acids. The V gene lost 10 bases and the J gene lost 4 bases, with 8 bases spanning the gap. The CDR3 nucleotides are TGTGCCACCGGGGTGAATCAGCCCCAGCATTTT. This sequence encodes CATGVNQPQHF.

The chain uses TRBV19 and TRBJ1-1; D possibly corresponds to TRBD1 (5 bases). Between the trimmed V and J ends, which lost 8 bases and 0 bases, there was a span of 19 bases. Germline V gene data show CDR1 as LNHDA and CDR2 as SQIVND (reference sequence). The CDR3 consists of 16 residues. CDR3 residues: CASAWGSQIMNTEAFF. The CDR3 coding sequence is TGTGCCAGTGCCTGGGGCTCCCAAATTATGAACACTGAAGCTTTCTTT.

This sequence joins TRBV2 and TRBJ2-2; D is possibly TRBD2 (7 bases). Germline CDR1 is SNHLY and CDR2 is FYNNEI. Between the trimmed V and J ends, which lost 6 bases and 5 bases, there was a span of 16 bases. CDR3 length: 15 amino acids. The CDR3 sequence: CASRPRGLGTGELFF. The CDR3 DNA sequence: TGTGCCAGCAGGCCGCGGGGGCTAGGTACCGGGGAGCTGTTTTTT. Full variable domain (rest looked up from reference TRBV2 and TRBJ2-2): EPEVTQTPSHQVTQMGQEVILRCVPISNHLYFYWYRQILGQKVEFLVSFYNNEISEKSEIFDDQFSVERPDGSNFTLKIRSTKLEDSAMYFCASRPRGLGTGELFFGEGSRLTVL.

This clone was found a few times. The V call is TRBV4-3, the J call TRBJ2-7; D uncertain. This CDR3 region has 15 residues. Trimming shortened V by 1 base and J by 5 bases, and 15 bases separated the two germline ends. CDR1 LGHNA and CDR2 YSLEER come from the germline V gene. The CDR3 DNA is TGCGCCAGCAGCCAAGGGGCCAGATCTATAAACGAGCAGTACTTC. It codes for CASSQGARSINEQYF.

The chain recombines TRBV5-1 with TRBJ2-3; TRBD1 matches 12 bases. V gave up 1 base and J gave up 7 bases; unmatched junction bases: 7. The CDR3 has 16 amino acids. Germline lookup yields CDR1 SGHRS and CDR2 YFSETQ. The CDR3 sequence is CASSLSPGQGAYTQYF. The CDR3, as DNA: TGCGCCAGCAGCTTGTCCCCGGGACAGGGGGCCTATACGCAGTATTTT.

Only one count was recorded for this clone. The chain recombines TRBV7-9 with TRBJ2-3; 7 bases are a match to TRBD1. CDR1 and CDR2 from the germline V gene are SEHNR and FQNEAQ (reference sequence). V dropped 0 bases and J dropped 5; count of bases not matched to a gene: 5. CDR3 length: 15 amino acids. The DNA for the CDR3 is TGTGCCAGCAGCTTAGCTGGCAGGGGGAAAGATACGCAGTATTTT. The encoded protein is CASSLAGRGKDTQYF.

CDR3 sequence reads: CASSLSDIGGANTEAFF. The CDR3 DNA reads as TGTGCCAGCAGCCTCTCCGACATCGGGGGGGCCAACACTGAAGCTTTCTTT. The chain employs TRBV5-6 and TRBJ1-1, with TRBD1 as a possible D gene (6 bases). With 4 bases removed from V and 2 bases from J, the gap between germline ends came to 21 bases. Germline values: CDR1 SGHDT, CDR2 YYEEEE. This CDR3 comprises 17 residues.

This chain connects TRBV6-4 to TRBJ2-2; 9 positions agree with TRBD2. Trimming cost V 4 bases and J 3 bases; bases outside gene matches: 0. CDR1 is MRHNA and CDR2 is SNTAGT in the germline V gene. This CDR3 is built from 14 residues. Here the CDR3 reads CASSGLADTGELFF. The CDR3 nucleotides read TGTGCCAGCAGTGGACTAGCGGACACCGGGGAGCTGTTTTTT.

The chain employs TRBV20-1 and TRBJ1-2; no firm D call. Germline CDR1 reads DFQATT; CDR2 reads SNEGSKA (reference sequence). The CDR3 covers 10 residues. The CDR3 loop is CSSGGLSYTF. DNA of the CDR3: TGCAGCTCGGGTGGCTTGAGCTACACCTTC.

This chain connects TRBV14 to TRBJ2-7, with D possibly being TRBD2 (5 bases). The CDR3 runs to 14 residues. The germline gives CDR1 SGHDN, CDR2 FVKESK. Trimming pared 3 bases from V and 3 bases from J, leaving 12 bases between. The CDR3 sequence: CASSHRSGYYEQYF. The CDR3 DNA is TGTGCCAGCAGCCATAGGAGCGGATACTACGAGCAGTACTTC.